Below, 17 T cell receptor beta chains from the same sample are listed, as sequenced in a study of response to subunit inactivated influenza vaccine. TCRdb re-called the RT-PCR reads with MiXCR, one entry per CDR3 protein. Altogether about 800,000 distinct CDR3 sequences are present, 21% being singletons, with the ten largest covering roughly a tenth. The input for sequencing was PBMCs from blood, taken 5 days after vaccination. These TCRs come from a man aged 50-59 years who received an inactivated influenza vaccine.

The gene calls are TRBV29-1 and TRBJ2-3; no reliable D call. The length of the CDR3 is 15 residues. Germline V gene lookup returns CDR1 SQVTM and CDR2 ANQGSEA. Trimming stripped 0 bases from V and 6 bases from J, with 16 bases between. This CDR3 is CSVEETFSLGDTQYF. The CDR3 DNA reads TGCAGCGTTGAAGAAACGTTCTCCCTGGGGGATACGCAGTATTTT.

The CDR3 loop reads CASSPGGDSTEAFF. The DNA of the CDR3 is TGTGCCAGCAGCCCAGGGGGGGATAGCACTGAAGCTTTCTTT. The rearrangement links TRBV9 to TRBJ1-1; 7 nucleotides align to TRBD1. There are 14 residues in the CDR3. The trim removed 4 bases at V and 4 bases at J, leaving 7 bases unmatched. CDR1 is SGDLS, CDR2 YYNGEE, per germline. The full variable domain, in which reference TRBV9 and TRBJ1-1 provide the parts outside the CDR3, is DSGVTQTPKHLITATGQRVTLRCSPRSGDLSVYWYQQSLDQGLQFLIQYYNGEERAKGNILERFSAQQFPDLHSELNLSSLELGDSALYFCASSPGGDSTEAFFGQGTRLTVV.

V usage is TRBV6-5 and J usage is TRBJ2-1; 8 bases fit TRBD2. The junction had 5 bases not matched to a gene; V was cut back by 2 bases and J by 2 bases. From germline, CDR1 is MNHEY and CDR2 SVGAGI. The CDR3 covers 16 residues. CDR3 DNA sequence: TGTGCCAGCAGTTACAGAGGAGCGGGAGCCTACAATGAGCAGTTCTTC. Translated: CASSYRGAGAYNEQFF.

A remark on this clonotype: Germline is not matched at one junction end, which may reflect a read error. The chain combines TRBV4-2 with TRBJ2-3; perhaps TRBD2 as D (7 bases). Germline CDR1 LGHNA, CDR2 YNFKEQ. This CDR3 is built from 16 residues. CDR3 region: CASSQATSGGQDTQCF. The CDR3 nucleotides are TGTGCCAGCAGCCAAGCGACGTCGGGGGGCCAAGATACGCAGTGTTTT.

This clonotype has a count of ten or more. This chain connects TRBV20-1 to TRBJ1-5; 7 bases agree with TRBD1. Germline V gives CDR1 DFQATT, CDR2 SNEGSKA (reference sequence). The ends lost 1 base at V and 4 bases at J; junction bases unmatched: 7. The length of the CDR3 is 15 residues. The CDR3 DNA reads TGCAGTGCTAGAGGGGACAGAGGGTTTAATCAGCCCCAGCATTTT. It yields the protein CSARGDRGFNQPQHF.

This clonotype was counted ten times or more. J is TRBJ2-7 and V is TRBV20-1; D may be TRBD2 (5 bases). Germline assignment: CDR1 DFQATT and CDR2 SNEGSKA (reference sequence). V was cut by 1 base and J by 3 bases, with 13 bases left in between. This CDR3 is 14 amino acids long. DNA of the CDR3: TGCAGTGCTAGAGGCCGGGGTCGCAGCTACGAGCAGTACTTC. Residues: CSARGRGRSYEQYF.

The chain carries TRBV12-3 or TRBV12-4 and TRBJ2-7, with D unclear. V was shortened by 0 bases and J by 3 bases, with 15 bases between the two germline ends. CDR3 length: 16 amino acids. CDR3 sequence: CASSLAVPGEHYEQYF. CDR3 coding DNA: TGTGCCAGCAGTTTAGCGGTCCCAGGTGAGCACTACGAGCAGTACTTC.

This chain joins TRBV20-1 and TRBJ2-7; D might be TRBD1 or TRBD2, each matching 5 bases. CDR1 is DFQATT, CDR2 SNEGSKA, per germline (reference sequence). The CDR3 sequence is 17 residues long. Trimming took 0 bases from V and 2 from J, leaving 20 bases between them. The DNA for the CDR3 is TGCAGTGCTAGAGATCTTTCCCTTGTGGGACCTCCCTACGAGCAGTACTTC. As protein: CSARDLSLVGPPYEQYF.

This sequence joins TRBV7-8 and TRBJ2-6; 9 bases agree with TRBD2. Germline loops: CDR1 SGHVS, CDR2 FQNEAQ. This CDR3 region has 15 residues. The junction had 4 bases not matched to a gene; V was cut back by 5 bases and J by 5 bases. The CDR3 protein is CASSPGTSRANVLTF. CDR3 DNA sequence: TGTGCCAGCAGCCCCGGGACTAGCAGGGCCAACGTCCTGACTTTC.

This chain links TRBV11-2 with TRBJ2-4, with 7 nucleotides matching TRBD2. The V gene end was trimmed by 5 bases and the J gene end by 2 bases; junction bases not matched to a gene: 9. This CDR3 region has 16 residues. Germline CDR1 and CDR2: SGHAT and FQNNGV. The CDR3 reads CASSPGLGGSKNIQYF. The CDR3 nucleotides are TGTGCCAGCAGCCCCGGACTAGGCGGGTCCAAAAACATTCAGTACTTC.

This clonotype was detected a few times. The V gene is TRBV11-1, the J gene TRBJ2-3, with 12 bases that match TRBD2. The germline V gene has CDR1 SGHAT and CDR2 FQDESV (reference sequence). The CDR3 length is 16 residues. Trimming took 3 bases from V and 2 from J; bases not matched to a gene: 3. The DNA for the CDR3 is TGTGCCAGCAGCTTCGGACTAGCGGGAATCACAGATACGCAGTATTTT. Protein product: CASSFGLAGITDTQYF.

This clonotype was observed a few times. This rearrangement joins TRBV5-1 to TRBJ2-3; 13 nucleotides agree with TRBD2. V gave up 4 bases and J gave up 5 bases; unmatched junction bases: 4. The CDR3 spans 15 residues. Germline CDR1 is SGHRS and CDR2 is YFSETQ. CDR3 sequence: CASSRTSGSIDTQYF. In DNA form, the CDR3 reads TGCGCCAGCAGCCGGACTAGCGGGAGTATAGATACGCAGTATTTT.

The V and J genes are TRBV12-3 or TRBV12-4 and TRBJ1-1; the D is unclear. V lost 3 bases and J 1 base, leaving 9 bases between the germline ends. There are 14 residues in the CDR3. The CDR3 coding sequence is TGTGCCAGCAGTTTTGAGGGTCCGAACACTGAAGCTTTCTTT. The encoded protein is CASSFEGPNTEAFF.

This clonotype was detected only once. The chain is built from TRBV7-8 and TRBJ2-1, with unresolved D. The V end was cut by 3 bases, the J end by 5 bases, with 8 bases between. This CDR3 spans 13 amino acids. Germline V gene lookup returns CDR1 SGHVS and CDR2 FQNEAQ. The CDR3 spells CASSLAHNNEQFF. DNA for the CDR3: TGTGCCAGCAGCTTGGCTCACAACAATGAGCAGTTCTTC.

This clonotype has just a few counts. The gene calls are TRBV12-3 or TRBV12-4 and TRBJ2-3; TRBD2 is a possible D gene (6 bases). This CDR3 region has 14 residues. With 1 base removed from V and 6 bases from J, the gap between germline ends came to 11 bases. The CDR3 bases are TGTGCCAGCAGTTTAGTTACGGGGGTGGATACGCAGTATTTT. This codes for CASSLVTGVDTQYF.

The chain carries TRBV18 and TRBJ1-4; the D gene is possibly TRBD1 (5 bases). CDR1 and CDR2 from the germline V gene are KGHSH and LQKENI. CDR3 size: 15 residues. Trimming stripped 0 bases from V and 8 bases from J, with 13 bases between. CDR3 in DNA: TGTGCCAGCTCACCACCCGCAGGGCCAAGCGAAAAACTGTTTTTT. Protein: CASSPPAGPSEKLFF.

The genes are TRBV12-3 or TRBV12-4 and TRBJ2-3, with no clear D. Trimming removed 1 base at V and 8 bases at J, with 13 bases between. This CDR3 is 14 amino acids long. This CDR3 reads CASSLGPGELTQYF. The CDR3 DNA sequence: TGTGCCAGCAGTTTAGGGCCAGGAGAACTTACGCAGTATTTT.